This T cell receptor beta chain was captured in a study of T cell responses to AZD1222 COVID-19 vaccine. Study results and limitations: Donors were mostly white British, more females; clonal diversity possibly underestimated. A rise in Spike-specific TCR breadth and depth followed two AZD1222 doses. The peak T cell response came first, and repertoires were sampled only after it.

This CDR3 spans 16 amino acids. Germline V CDR1 and CDR2: LGHDT, YNNKEL (reference sequence). V lost 0 bases and J lost 4, with 12 bases in between. Sequencing used immunoSEQ multiplex PCR; TCRdb keeps in-frame clones, though not all of them. The repertoire has under 150,000 clones, about 89% of them found once; the top ten carry about 3%. The sample holds one count of this clone. Its antigen remains unidentified. The genes are TRBV3-1 (or the pseudogene TRBV3-2) and TRBJ2-2; D possibly corresponds to TRBD2 (5 bases). The sequenced sample was peripheral blood, obtained on day 0 of MenACWY control vaccination. The TCR sequence derives from an adult in good health. The CDR3 sequence: CASSQELTAGTGELFF. The DNA of the CDR3 is TGTGCCAGCAGCCAAGAATTGACTGCGGGCACCGGGGAGCTGTTTTTT.